The following is a TCR beta chain sequence with its context. Its antigen has not been determined. The CDR3 end shows no conserved phenylalanine or tryptophan, and so a read error is likely. TCR beta CDR3 regions were amplified from RNA transcripts. The first round of RT-PCR for the TCR CDR3 was performed with the HTBI primer set and the Qiagen OneStep RT-PCR kit. The libraries were constructed in a second round of multiplex PCR and then size-selected and purified. Paired-end sequencing of the libraries was performed with 100 bp reads on an Illumina HiSeq2000. Concerning the study's data processing: SOAPnuke was used to process the raw data, throwing out any read that contained adapters or uncalled bases, had a mean Phred below 15, or lacked an exact constant-primer or identifier match. COPE v1.2.5 was used to merge the high-quality paired reads, and each unique nucleotide sequence was defined as a clonotype. MiTCR v1.1 was used to align the clonotypes against IMGT TRBV, TRBD and TRBJ reference segments. The analysis was restricted to V-J combinations with a frequency above 0.0001, which together covered 99.2% of the repertoires. A TCS score was defined as the ratio between F50 (clonal expansion) and ExV (chaos), using BLOSUM62-based TCRdist between CDR3 peptides within each V-J. Welch's t-statistics and random forest reduced fewer than 550 V-J features to roughly 13, which were used in a naive Bayes classifier (R e1071). The Morisita-Horn index was used to measure how similar the thyroid and blood repertoires were. TCRdb trimmed the raw reads at Q25, called clones with MiXCR and kept productive beta chains. Identical CDR3 proteins give one entry, which carries the most common genes and DNA. TCRdb's processing, not the authors' own work, is the source of the V and J calls. For this sample the table gives about 59,000 distinct CDR3 sequences, of which 53% were detected only once. Of the sample, 3.3% falls within the top ten clones.

The CDR3 is 14 amino acids long, termini counted. This entry keeps only the CDR3 DNA: 42 bases, framed from base 1. V sheds 2 bases and J sheds 6 bases, leaving 14 bases between their ends. Moderately to severely active disease, a Clinical Activity Score of at least 3, a NOSPECS grade of at least 4, and a duration under 3 months were present in ophthalmopathy patients. Any patient with an uncontrolled infection, another autoimmune disease, pregnancy or lactation was excluded. Diagnoses were established on the basis of clinical symptoms, serum thyroxine and TRAb, thyroid ultrasound, and orbital computed tomography. Ficoll-Paque density gradient centrifugation was used to isolate PBMCs from around 10 ml of fresh peripheral blood. Trizol reagent was used to extract total RNA, and RNA quality was then checked on an Agilent 2100 Bioanalyzer. The source of the sample is a study of T cells in Graves' hyperthyroidism and ophthalmopathy (dated by TCRdb to between 2018 and 2020). For the wider study: Peripheral blood was collected at initial diagnosis, before any treatment. To identify TCR V-J signatures that set the groups apart, the researchers used a discovery cohort of 100 patients, made up of 40 to 45 with Graves' ophthalmopathy and 57 with stable Graves' hyperthyroidism. An independent validation cohort of about 19 hyperthyroidism patients and roughly 16 patients who later progressed to ophthalmopathy tested prospective prediction of ophthalmopathy. The roughly 99 discovery patients were divided at random into training and test sets in a 7:3 ratio. In about 6 Graves' hyperthyroidism patients, the study also compared T-cell repertoires from thyroid tissue with T-cell repertoires from blood. Once sampling was done, hyperthyroidism patients were given methimazole at a starting dose of 30 mg daily, whereas ophthalmopathy patients were given high-dose intravenous methylprednisolone. According to the paper, TCR Vbeta CDR3 sequencing was carried out on 135 peripheral blood samples, which came from 40 to 45 ophthalmopathy, roughly 75 hyperthyroidism and about 17 progressor patients. Results the study describes overall, beyond this receptor: Most expanded thyroid clonotypes (frequency above 0.001) were also found in blood, which suggests that blood repertoires may mirror thyroid immune responses. Ophthalmopathy was separated from stable hyperthyroidism by a 13 V-J signature model, with approximately 90% sensitivity and around 81% specificity obtained in cross-validation and 80%/75% obtained in testing. In validation, the model predicted progression to ophthalmopathy a median of roughly 6.5 months before onset, with around 70% sensitivity and 72.22% specificity. Sample size was not statistically predetermined, and blinding of investigators to group allocation was not performed.

Sequences were obtained from blood. The chain was built from TRBV12-3 or TRBV12-4 and TRBJ2-7; a tentative D match to TRBD2 spans 7 bases. The TCR comes from a woman between 55 and 75 years old with Graves' ophthalmopathy. The DNA sequence follows: TGTGCCAGCAGTTTAAGTGGGGGGGCCACCGAGCAGTACCTC. Its protein product is CASSLSGGATEQYL.